Following are 2 T cell receptor beta chains from one sample sequenced in a study of graft-versus-host responses after intestinal transplantation. Assay: immunoSEQ multiplex PCR; the TCRdb copy retains only in-frame clones and omits some. Of about 110,000 clones in the sample, just over 90% were seen once. Their cognate antigens are unknown. The specimen comprised unstimulated CD4+ T cells sorted from spleen or lymph node cells, sampled before transplant. The receptors shown here come from a human donor who was the organ donor for an intestinal transplant.

The chain has TRBV7-2 and TRBJ2-7; D perhaps matches TRBD2 (6 bases). The germline V gene encodes CDR1 SGHTA and CDR2 FQGNSA. Between the trimmed V and J ends, which lost 3 bases and 0 bases, there was a span of 9 bases. The CDR3 spans 14 residues. The CDR3 nucleotides are TGTGCCAGCAGCTTTAGCGGCTTCTCCTACGAGCAGTACTTC. Its translation is CASSFSGFSYEQYF.

This rearrangement joins TRBV10-3 to TRBJ1-2; no definite D call. Trimming pared 6 bases from V and 3 bases from J, leaving 14 bases between. This CDR3 region has 14 residues. Germline lookup yields CDR1 ENHRY and CDR2 SYGVKD. In DNA form, the CDR3 reads TGTGCCATCAGACCTTTTGACGGGGACTATGGCTACACCTTC. Encoded protein: CAIRPFDGDYGYTF.